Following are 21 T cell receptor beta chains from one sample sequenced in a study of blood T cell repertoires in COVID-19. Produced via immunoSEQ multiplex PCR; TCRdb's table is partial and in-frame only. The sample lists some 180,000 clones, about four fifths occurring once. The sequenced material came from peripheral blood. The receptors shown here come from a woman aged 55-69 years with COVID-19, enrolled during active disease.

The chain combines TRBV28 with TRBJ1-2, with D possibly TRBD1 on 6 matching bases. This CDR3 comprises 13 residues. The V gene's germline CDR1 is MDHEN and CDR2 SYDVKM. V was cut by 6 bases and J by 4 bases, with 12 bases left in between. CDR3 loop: CASRAARGYGYTF. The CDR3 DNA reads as TGTGCCAGCAGAGCGGCCAGGGGCTATGGCTACACCTTC.

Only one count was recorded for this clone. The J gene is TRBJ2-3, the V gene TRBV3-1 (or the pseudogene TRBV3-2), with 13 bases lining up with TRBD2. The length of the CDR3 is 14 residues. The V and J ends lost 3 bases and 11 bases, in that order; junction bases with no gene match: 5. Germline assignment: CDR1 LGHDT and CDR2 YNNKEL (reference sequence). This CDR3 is CASSHWTSGRVQYF. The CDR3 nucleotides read TGTGCCAGCAGCCACTGGACTAGCGGGAGAGTGCAGTATTTT.

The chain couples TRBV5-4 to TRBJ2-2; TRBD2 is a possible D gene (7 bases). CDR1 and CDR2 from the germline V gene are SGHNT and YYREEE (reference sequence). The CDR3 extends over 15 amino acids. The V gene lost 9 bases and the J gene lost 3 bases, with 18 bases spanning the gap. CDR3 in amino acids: CATLSGGAYTGELFF. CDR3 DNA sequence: TGTGCCACCCTCAGTGGGGGGGCGTACACCGGGGAGCTGTTTTTT.

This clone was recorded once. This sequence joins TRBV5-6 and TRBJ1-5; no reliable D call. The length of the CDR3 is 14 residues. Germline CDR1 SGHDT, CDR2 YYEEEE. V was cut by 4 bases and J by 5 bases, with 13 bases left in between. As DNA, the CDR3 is TGTGCCAGCAGCCACGGCAACAGTCATCAGCCCCAGCATTTT. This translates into CASSHGNSHQPQHF.

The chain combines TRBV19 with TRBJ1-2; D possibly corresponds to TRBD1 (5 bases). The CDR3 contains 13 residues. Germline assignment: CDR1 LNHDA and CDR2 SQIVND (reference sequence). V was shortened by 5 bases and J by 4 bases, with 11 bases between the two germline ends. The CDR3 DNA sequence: TGTGCCAGTAGTTCGGGGGAGGCCTATGGCTACACCTTC. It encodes CASSSGEAYGYTF. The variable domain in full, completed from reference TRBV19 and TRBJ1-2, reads DGGITQSPKYLFRKEGQNVTLSCEQNLNHDAMYWYRQDPGQGLRLIYYSQIVNDFQKGDIAEGYSVSREKKESFPLTVTSAQKNPTAFYLCASSSGEAYGYTFGSGTRLTVV.

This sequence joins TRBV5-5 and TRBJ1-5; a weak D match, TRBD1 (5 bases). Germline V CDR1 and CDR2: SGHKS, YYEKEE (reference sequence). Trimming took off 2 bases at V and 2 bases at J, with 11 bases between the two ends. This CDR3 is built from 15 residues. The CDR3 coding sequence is TGTGCCAGCAGCTTTGGAGGGGAGCGCAATCAGCCCCAGCATTTT. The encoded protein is CASSFGGERNQPQHF.

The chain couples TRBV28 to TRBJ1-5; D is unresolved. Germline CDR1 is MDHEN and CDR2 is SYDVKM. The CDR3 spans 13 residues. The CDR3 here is CATGRDGNQPQHF. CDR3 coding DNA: TGTGCGACCGGTCGGGATGGCAATCAGCCCCAGCATTTT.

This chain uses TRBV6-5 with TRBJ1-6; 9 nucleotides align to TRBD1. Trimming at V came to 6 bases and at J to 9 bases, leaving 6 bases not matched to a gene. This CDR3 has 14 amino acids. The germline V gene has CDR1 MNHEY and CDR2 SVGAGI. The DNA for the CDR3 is TGTGCCAGCAGACAGGGGGCCTTTTCTTCACCCCTCCACTTT. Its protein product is CASRQGAFSSPLHF.

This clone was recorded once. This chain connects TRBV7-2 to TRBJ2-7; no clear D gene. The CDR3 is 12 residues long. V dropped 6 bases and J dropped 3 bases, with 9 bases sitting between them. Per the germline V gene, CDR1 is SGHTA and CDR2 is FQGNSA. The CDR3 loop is CASRWANYEQYF. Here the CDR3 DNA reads TGTGCCAGCAGATGGGCAAACTACGAGCAGTACTTC.

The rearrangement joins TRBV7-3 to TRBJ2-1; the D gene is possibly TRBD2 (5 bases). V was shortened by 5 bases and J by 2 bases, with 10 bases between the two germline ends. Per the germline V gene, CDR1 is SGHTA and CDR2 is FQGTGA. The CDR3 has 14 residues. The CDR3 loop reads CASSPRGPYNEQFF. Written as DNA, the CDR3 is TGTGCCAGCAGCCCCCGGGGTCCCTACAATGAGCAGTTCTTC.

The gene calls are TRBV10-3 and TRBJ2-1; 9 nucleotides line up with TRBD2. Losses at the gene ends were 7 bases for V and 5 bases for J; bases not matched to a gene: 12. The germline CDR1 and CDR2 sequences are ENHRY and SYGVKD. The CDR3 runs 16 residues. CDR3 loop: CAIKGPREGRDNEQFF. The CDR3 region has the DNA TGTGCCATCAAGGGGCCGCGGGAGGGGAGGGACAATGAGCAGTTCTTC.

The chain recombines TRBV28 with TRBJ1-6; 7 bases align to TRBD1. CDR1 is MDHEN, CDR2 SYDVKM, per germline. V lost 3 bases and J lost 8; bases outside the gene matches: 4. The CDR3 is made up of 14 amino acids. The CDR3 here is CASSLDRWDSPLHF. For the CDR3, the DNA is TGTGCCAGCAGTTTGGACAGGTGGGATTCACCCCTCCACTTT. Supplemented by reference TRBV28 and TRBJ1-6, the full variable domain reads DVKVTQSSRYLVKRTGEKVFLECVQDMDHENMFWYRQDPGLGLRLIYFSYDVKMKEKGDIPEGYSVSREKKERFSLILESASTNQTSMYLCASSLDRWDSPLHFGNGTRLTVT.

CDR3 protein: CSVEGDRVGAYGYTF. The CDR3 DNA reads as TGCAGCGTTGAAGGCGACAGGGTAGGGGCCTATGGCTACACCTTC. This chain connects TRBV29-1 to TRBJ1-2, with 7 bases that match TRBD1. Germline CDR1 SQVTM, CDR2 ANQGSEA. V shed 1 base and J 4 bases; nucleotides not matched to a gene: 9. This CDR3 region has 15 residues.

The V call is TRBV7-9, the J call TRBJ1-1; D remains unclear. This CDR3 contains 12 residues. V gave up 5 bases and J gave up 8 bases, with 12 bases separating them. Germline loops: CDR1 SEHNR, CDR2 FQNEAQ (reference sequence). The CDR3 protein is CASSRAGSEAFF. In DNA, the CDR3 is TGTGCCAGCAGCCGGGCGGGTTCAGAAGCTTTCTTT.

CDR3 sequence reads: CASSPRAGLAGPQEQYV. Written as DNA, the CDR3 is TGCGCCAGCAGCCCAAGGGCGGGACTAGCGGGTCCTCAAGAGCAGTACGTC. This rearrangement joins TRBV4-1 to TRBJ2-7, with 12 bases identical to TRBD2. J lost 7 bases, V lost 4 bases, and 14 bases had no gene match. CDR1 MGHRA and CDR2 YSYEKL come from the germline V gene. This CDR3 is built from 17 residues.

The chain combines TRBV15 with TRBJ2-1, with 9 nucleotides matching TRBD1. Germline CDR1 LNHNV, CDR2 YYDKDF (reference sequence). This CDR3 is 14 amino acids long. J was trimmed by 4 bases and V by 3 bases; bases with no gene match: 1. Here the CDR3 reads CATSRDRGYNEQFF. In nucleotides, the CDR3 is TGTGCCACCAGCAGGGACAGGGGATACAATGAGCAGTTCTTC.

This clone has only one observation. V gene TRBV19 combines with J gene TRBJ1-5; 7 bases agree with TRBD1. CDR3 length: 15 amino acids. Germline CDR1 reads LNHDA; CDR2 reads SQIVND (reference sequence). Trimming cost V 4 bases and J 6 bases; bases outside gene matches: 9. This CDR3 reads CASSTDRNRRQPQHF. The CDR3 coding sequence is TGTGCCAGTAGTACGGACAGGAATCGGCGTCAGCCCCAGCATTTT.

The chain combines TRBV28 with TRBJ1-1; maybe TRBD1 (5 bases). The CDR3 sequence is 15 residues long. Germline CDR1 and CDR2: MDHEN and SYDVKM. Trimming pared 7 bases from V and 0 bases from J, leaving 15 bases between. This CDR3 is CASTLGEGLNTEAFF. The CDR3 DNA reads TGTGCCAGCACCCTAGGGGAGGGGCTGAACACTGAAGCTTTCTTT.

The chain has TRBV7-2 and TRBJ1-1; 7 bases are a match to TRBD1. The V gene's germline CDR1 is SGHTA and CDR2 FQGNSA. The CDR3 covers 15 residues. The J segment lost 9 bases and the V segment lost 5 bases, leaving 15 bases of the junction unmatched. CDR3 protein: CASSPDTGARGKAFF. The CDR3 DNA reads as TGTGCCAGCAGCCCTGATACAGGGGCCCGTGGTAAAGCTTTCTTT.

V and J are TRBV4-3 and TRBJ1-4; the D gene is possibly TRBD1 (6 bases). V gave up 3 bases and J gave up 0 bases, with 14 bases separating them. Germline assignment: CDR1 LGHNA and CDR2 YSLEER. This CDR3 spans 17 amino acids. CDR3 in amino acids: CASSHLDRPSTNEKLFF. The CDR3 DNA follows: TGCGCCAGCAGCCACCTGGACAGACCGTCAACTAATGAAAAACTGTTTTTT.

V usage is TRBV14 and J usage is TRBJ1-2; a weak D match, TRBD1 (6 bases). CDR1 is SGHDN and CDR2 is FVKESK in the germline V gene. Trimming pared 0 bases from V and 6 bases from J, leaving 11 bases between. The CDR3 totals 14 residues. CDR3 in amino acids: CASSQEETGHGYTF. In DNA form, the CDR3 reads TGTGCCAGCAGCCAAGAAGAAACAGGGCATGGCTACACCTTC.